This T cell receptor beta chain was sequenced during a study of vaccination and CD4 T cells after COVID-19. The wider study: The stimulus for the cells was overlapping spike peptides derived from SARS-CoV-2, HCoV-NL63, HCoV-OC43 and HCoV-229E.

Study-wide results and caveats: SARS-CoV-2-reactive clonotypes showed a nonsignificant median rise from around 20 to 38.

Oncomine TCR Beta short-read sequencing was applied to DNA from cultured CD4+ T cells. After culture, CD4+ T cells served as the source for genomic DNA extraction. One entry per CDR3 protein results from TCRdb running MiXCR on the PCR reads. The sample includes fewer than 15,000 distinct CDR3 sequences, more than 50% seen only once; the top ten take 18%. The J segment lost 0 bases and the V segment lost 5 bases, leaving 3 bases of the junction unmatched. The CDR3 totals 14 residues. CDR1 LNHDA and CDR2 SQIVND come from the germline V gene (reference sequence). Noted treatment: roughly 10-day PBMC culture with coronavirus spike peptide pools or control peptides (ViraFEST assay). With regard to this clonotype: No antigen is known for it.

The gene calls are TRBV19 and TRBJ1-2, with 7 bases that match TRBD1. Sequences were derived from cultured CD4+ T cells from blood, sampled after SARS-CoV-2 vaccination. The TCR comes from a human donor with COVID-19. The CDR3 spells CASSRQGTNYGYTF. The CDR3 DNA follows: TGTGCCAGTAGTCGACAGGGAACTAACTATGGCTACACCTTC.